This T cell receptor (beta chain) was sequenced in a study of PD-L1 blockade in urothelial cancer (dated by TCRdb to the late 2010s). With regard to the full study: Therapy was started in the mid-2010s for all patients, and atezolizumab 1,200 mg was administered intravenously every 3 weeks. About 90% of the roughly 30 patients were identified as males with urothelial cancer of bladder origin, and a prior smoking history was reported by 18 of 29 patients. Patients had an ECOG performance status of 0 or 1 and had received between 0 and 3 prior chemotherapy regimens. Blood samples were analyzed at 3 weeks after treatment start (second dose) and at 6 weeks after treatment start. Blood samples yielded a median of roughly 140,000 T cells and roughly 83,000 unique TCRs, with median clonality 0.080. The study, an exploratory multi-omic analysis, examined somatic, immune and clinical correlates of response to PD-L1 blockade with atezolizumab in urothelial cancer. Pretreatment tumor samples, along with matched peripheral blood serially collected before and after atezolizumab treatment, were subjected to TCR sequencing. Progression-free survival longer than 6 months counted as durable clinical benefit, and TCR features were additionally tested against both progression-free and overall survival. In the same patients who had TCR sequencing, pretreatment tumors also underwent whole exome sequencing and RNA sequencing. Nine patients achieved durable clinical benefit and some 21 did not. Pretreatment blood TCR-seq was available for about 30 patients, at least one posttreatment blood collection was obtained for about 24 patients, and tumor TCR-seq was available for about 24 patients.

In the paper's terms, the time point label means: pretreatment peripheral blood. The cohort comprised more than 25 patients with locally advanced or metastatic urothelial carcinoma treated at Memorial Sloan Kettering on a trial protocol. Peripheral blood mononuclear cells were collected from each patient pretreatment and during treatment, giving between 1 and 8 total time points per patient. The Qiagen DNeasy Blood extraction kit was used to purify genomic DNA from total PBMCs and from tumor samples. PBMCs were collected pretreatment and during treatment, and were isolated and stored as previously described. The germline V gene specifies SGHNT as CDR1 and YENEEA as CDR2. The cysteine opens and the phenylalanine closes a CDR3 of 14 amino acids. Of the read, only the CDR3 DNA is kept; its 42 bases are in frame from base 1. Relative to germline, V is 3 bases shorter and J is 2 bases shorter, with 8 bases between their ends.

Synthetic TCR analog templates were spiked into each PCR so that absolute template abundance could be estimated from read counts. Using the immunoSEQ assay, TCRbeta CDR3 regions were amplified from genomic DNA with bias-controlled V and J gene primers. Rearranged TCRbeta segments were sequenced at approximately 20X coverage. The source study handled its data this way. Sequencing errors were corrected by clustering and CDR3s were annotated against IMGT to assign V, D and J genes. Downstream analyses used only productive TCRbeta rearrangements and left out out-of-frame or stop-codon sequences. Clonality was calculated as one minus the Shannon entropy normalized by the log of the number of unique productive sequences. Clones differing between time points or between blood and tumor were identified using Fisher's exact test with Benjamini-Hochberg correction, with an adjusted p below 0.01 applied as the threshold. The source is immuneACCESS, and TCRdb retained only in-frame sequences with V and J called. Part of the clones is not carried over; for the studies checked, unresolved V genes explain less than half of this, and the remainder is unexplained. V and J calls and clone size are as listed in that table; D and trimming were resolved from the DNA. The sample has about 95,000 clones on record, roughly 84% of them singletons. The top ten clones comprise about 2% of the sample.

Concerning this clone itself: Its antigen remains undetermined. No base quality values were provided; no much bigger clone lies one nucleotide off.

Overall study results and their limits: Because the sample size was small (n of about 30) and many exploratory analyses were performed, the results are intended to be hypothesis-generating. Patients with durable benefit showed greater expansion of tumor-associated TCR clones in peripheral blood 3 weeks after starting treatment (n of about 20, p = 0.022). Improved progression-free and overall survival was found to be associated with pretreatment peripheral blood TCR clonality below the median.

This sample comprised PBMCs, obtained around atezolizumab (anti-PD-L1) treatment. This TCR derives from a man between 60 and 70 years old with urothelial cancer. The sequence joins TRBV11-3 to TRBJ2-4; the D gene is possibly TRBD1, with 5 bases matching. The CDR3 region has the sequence CASSFQDTKNIQYF. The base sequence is TGTGCCAGCAGCTTTCAGGACACCAAAAACATTCAGTACTTC.